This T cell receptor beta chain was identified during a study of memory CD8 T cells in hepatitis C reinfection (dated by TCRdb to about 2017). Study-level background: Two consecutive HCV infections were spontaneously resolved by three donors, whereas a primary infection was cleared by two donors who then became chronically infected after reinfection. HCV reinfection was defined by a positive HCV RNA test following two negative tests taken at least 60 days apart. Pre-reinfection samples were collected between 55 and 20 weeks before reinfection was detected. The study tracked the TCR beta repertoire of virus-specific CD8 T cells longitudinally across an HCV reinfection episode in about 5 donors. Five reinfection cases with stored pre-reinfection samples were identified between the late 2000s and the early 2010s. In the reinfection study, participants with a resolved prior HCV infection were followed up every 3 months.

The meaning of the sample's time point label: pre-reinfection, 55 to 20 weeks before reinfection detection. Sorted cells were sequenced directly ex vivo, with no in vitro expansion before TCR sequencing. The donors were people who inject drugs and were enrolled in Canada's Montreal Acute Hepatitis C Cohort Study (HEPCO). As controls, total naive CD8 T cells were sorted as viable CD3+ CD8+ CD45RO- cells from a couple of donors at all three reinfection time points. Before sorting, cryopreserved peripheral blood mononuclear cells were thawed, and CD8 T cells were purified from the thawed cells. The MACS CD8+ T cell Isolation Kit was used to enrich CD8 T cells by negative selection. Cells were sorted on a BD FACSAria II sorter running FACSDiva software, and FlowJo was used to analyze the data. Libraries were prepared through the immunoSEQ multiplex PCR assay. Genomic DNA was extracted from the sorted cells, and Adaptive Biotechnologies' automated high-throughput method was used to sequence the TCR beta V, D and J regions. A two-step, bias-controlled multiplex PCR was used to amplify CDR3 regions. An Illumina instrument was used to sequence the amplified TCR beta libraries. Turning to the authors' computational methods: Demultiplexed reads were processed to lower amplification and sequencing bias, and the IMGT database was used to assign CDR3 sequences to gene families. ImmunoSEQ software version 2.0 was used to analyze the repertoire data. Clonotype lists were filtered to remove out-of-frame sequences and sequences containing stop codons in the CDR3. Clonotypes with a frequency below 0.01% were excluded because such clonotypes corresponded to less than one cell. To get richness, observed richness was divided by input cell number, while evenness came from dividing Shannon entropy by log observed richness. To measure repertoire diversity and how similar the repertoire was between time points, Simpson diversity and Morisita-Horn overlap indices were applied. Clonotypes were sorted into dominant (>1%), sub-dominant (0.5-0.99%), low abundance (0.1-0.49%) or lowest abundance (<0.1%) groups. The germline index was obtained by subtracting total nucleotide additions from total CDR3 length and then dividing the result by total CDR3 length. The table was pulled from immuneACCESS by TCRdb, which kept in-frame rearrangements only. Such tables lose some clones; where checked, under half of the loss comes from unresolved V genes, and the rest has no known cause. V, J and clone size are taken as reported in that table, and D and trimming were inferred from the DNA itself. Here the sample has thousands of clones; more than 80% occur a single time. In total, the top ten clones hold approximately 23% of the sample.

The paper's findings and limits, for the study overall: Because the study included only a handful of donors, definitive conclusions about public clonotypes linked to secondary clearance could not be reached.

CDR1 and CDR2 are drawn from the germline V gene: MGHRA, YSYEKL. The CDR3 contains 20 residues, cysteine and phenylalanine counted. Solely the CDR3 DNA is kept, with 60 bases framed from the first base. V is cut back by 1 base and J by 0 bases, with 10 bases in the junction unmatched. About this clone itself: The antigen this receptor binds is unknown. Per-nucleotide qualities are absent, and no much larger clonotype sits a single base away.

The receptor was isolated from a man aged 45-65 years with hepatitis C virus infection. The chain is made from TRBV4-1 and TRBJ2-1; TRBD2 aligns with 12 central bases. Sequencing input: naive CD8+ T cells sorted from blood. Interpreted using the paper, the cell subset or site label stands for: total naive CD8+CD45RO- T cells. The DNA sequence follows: TGCGCCAGCAGCCAAGGCGCTAGCGGGAGGGCCTATAGCTCCTACAATGAGCAGTTCTTC. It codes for CASSQGASGRAYSSYNEQFF.